Below are 20 T cell receptor beta chains sequenced from a single sample in a study of blood T cell repertoires in COVID-19. Here immunoSEQ multiplex PCR was the method, and the copy in TCRdb shows in-frame clones only, minus some. The sample holds about 220,000 clones, approximately 84% seen once. The sample was peripheral blood. The receptors stem from a woman in her 30s who had recovered from COVID-19.

The rearrangement links TRBV11-3 to TRBJ2-3; 10 bases line up with TRBD2. Looked up from germline, CDR1 is SGHNT and CDR2 is YENEEA. This CDR3 is 16 amino acids long. V trimming: 1 base; J trimming: 2 bases; junction bases outside the gene matches: 3. CDR3 amino acids: CASSLGTSGITDTQYF. For the CDR3, the DNA is TGTGCCAGCAGCTTAGGGACTAGCGGAATCACAGATACGCAGTATTTT.

This clone has a handful of counts. V usage is TRBV24-1 and J usage is TRBJ2-5; 10 bases are a match to TRBD1. CDR3 size: 15 residues. V lost 9 bases to trimming and J lost 3 bases; unmatched junction nucleotides: 9. Germline values: CDR1 KGHDR, CDR2 SFDVKD. The CDR3: CATQNAGTGEETQYF. The CDR3 DNA reads TGTGCCACCCAAAATGCCGGGACAGGGGAAGAGACCCAGTACTTC.

A single count supports this clone. The V and J genes are TRBV20-1 and TRBJ1-1; D gene uncertain. Deletions cut 1 base from V and 6 bases from J, with 6 bases between. Germline V gene data show CDR1 as DFQATT and CDR2 as SNEGSKA (reference sequence). The CDR3 is 11 amino acids. The CDR3 DNA sequence: TGCAGTGCTAGAGGAGGGTCTGAAGCTTTCTTT. Translated: CSARGGSEAFF.

The CDR3 DNA is TGTGCCAGCACTTTCCTCAATGAGCAGTTCTTC. It yields the protein CASTFLNEQFF. This chain uses TRBV5-6 with TRBJ2-1; D remains ambiguous. V lost 6 bases and J 6 bases, leaving 7 bases between the germline ends. The CDR3 is 11 amino acids. Germline V gene sequence: CDR1 SGHDT, CDR2 YYEEEE. The full variable domain, completed using reference TRBV5-6 and TRBJ2-1, is DAGVTQSPTHLIKTRGQQVTLRCSPKSGHDTVSWYQQALGQGPQFIFQYYEEEERQRGNFPDRFSGHQFPNYSSELNVNALLLGDSALYLCASTFLNEQFFGPGTRLTVL.

V is TRBV5-1 and J is TRBJ2-5; maybe TRBD2 (6 bases). CDR3 length: 14 residues. Germline values: CDR1 SGHRS, CDR2 YFSETQ. V dropped 9 bases and J dropped 2 bases, with 17 bases sitting between them. CDR3 DNA sequence: TGCGCCATTATCCGGGACTCGCCTCAAGAGACCCAGTACTTC. Amino acid sequence: CAIIRDSPQETQYF.

J is TRBJ2-5 and V is TRBV5-6; D call uncertain. The CDR3 length is 13 residues. CDR1 is SGHDT and CDR2 is YYEEEE in the germline V gene. The ends were cut back, 4 bases at V and 0 bases at J, with 7 bases in the middle. In nucleotides, the CDR3 is TGTGCCAGCAGCAAACGGTACCAAGAGACCCAGTACTTC. Its protein product is CASSKRYQETQYF.

This clone was counted between two and nine times. V gene TRBV6-1 combines with J gene TRBJ2-1; 11 nucleotides match TRBD2. V shed 1 base and J 10 bases; nucleotides not matched to a gene: 21. The CDR3 has 20 amino acids. The germline V gene encodes CDR1 MNHNS and CDR2 SASEGT. Written as DNA, the CDR3 is TGTGCCAGCAGTGAAGTTCGCAAAGGGAGACTAGCGGGATTCCTCACGGAGCAGTTCTTC. As protein: CASSEVRKGRLAGFLTEQFF.

The rearrangement links TRBV7-9 to TRBJ2-3, with TRBD2 matching 8 bases. CDR3 size: 15 residues. Germline-derived CDR1 and CDR2 are SEHNR and FQNEAQ (reference sequence). Trimming removed 7 bases from V and 5 bases from J; junction bases left unmatched: 11. The CDR3 DNA sequence: TGTGCCAGCACCCCGCCGGGGGGGGCGGAAGATACGCAGTATTTT. It encodes CASTPPGGAEDTQYF.

The chain combines TRBV4-1 with TRBJ2-3; tentatively, D is TRBD2 (6 bases). CDR3 length: 16 amino acids. With 3 bases removed from V and 0 bases from J, the gap between germline ends came to 13 bases. Germline lookup yields CDR1 MGHRA and CDR2 YSYEKL. CDR3 in DNA: TGCGCCAGCAGCCAGCCACTAGCACCAAGCACAGATACGCAGTATTTT. Protein sequence: CASSQPLAPSTDTQYF.

The genes are TRBV9 and TRBJ2-3; a possible D gene is TRBD1 (6 bases). Germline values: CDR1 SGDLS, CDR2 YYNGEE. This CDR3 has 16 amino acids. Trimming cost V 0 bases and J 4 bases, with 15 bases left between them. In DNA, the CDR3 is TGTGCCAGCAGCGTAGAGGGGGTTAACAGGCCAGATACGCAGTATTTT. This gives the protein CASSVEGVNRPDTQYF.

The chain combines TRBV6-2 or TRBV6-3 with TRBJ1-2; 11 bases are shared with TRBD1. The CDR3 sequence is 18 residues long. The ends lost 6 bases at V and 2 bases at J; junction bases unmatched: 14. Germline V gene sequence: CDR1 MNHEY, CDR2 SVGEGT. The CDR3 spells CASSALLGQGAVNYGYTF. Written as DNA, the CDR3 is TGTGCCAGCAGCGCGCTACTCGGACAGGGGGCAGTGAACTATGGCTACACCTTC.

This chain connects TRBV24-1 to TRBJ2-6; D remains ambiguous. Germline CDR1 is KGHDR and CDR2 is SFDVKD. CDR3 length equals 15 residues. V was shortened by 3 bases and J by 0 bases, with 5 bases between the two germline ends. CDR3 DNA: TGTGCCACCAGTGATACAGCCTCTGGGGCCAACGTCCTGACTTTC. Protein sequence: CATSDTASGANVLTF.

The chain employs TRBV10-3 and TRBJ1-5; a possible D gene is TRBD1 (5 bases). The CDR3 sequence is 13 residues long. V dropped 10 bases and J dropped 0 bases, with 10 bases sitting between them. Germline V CDR1 and CDR2: ENHRY, SYGVKD. Here the CDR3 DNA reads TGTGCCAGCCAGACAGATAGCAATCAGCCCCAGCATTTT. It encodes CASQTDSNQPQHF.

This chain joins TRBV6-6 and TRBJ1-2; D may be TRBD1 (6 bases). From germline, CDR1 is MNHNY and CDR2 SVGAGI (reference sequence). Trimming removed 5 bases from V and 0 bases from J, with 10 bases in between. The CDR3 length is 14 residues. DNA for the CDR3: TGTGCCAGCAGTACAGGGCCCACTAACTATGGCTACACCTTC. This codes for CASSTGPTNYGYTF.

The genes are TRBV28 and TRBJ1-6; 9 nucleotides match TRBD1. Unmatched junction bases numbered 6, after V lost 2 bases and J lost 10 bases. Germline CDR1 MDHEN, CDR2 SYDVKM. The CDR3 contains 15 residues. The CDR3 DNA follows: TGTGCCAGCAGTTTAAGGGGACAGGGCGAGTCACCCCTCCACTTT. Protein sequence: CASSLRGQGESPLHF.

The chain uses TRBV5-1 and TRBJ2-1; TRBD1 might be the D (5 bases). Germline V CDR1 and CDR2: SGHRS, YFSETQ. The V end was cut by 0 bases, the J end by 5 bases, with 15 bases between. The CDR3 totals 16 residues. CDR3 in DNA: TGCGCCAGCAGCTTGGTGGTGGGTGGCAGGGACAATGAGCAGTTCTTC. Protein: CASSLVVGGRDNEQFF.

This chain uses TRBV11-2 with TRBJ2-1; tentatively, D is TRBD1 (5 bases). Germline V gene sequence: CDR1 SGHAT, CDR2 FQNNGV. Trimming pared 6 bases from V and 6 bases from J, leaving 9 bases between. This CDR3 has 12 amino acids. CDR3 sequence (DNA): TGTGCCAGCAGTCAGGGTCTCAATGAGCAGTTCTTC. Protein product: CASSQGLNEQFF.

As concerns this clone: The identical CDR3 is also encoded by other nucleotide sequences in the sample. V gene TRBV5-4 combines with J gene TRBJ2-3; 12 bases are shared with TRBD2. V lost 4 bases to trimming and J lost 0 bases; unmatched junction nucleotides: 3. Germline-derived CDR1 and CDR2 are SGHNT and YYREEE (reference sequence). The CDR3 sequence is 16 residues long. The CDR3 loop is CASSLGLAGSTDTQYF. The CDR3 region has the DNA TGTGCCAGCAGCCTAGGACTAGCGGGAAGCACAGATACGCAGTATTTT.

The V and J genes are TRBV4-2 and TRBJ2-7, with TRBD1 as a possible D gene (6 bases). This CDR3 has 14 residues. The germline CDR1 and CDR2 sequences are LGHNA and YNFKEQ. The V end lost 4 bases, the J end lost 6 bases, and 16 bases lay between the germline ends. CDR3 residues: CASSRPSRGGEQYF. In DNA form, the CDR3 reads TGTGCCAGCAGCCGACCCTCGAGAGGGGGCGAGCAGTACTTC.

The rearrangement links TRBV27 to TRBJ1-1; 8 bases are a match to TRBD1. The germline gives CDR1 MNHEY, CDR2 SMNVEV (reference sequence). The CDR3 contains 17 residues. V was clipped by 0 bases and J by 3 bases; unmatched bases: 9. The CDR3 coding sequence is TGTGCCAGCAGTTTATCCTTCTCAGGGGGCTATTACACTGAAGCTTTCTTT. This gives the protein CASSLSFSGGYYTEAFF.